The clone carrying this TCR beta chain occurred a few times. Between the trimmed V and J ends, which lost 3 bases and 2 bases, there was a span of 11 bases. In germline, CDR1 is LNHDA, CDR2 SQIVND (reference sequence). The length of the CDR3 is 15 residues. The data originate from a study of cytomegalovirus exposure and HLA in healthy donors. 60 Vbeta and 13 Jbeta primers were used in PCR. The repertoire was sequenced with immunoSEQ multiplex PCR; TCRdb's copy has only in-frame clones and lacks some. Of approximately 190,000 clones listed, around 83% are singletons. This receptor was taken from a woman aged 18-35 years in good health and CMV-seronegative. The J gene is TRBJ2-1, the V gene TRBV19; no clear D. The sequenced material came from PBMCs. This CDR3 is CASSIGPPTYNEQFF. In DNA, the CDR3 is TGTGCCAGTAGTATTGGGCCCCCTACCTACAATGAGCAGTTCTTC.